This T cell receptor beta chain was profiled in a study of identical twins (dated by TCRdb to the mid-2010s). Regarding the complete study: The study deep-sequenced TCR alpha and beta repertoires from monozygotic twins, unrelated adults of various ages and cord blood to test whether fetal clonotypes persist. To rule out contamination, the twin experiments were replicated at different times with different library preparation protocols.

V is pruned by 4 bases and J by 5 bases, leaving 9 bases of the junction without a gene match. Sequences SGHRS (CDR1) and YFSETQ (CDR2) are obtained from the germline V gene. From the cysteine through the phenylalanine, the CDR3 covers 16 amino acids. Only the CDR3 region is kept as DNA, spanning 48 bases read in frame from base 1. The receptor library was made with 5' RACE. For sequencing, an Illumina HiSeq 2000 was employed. A universal primer binding site was introduced by template switching, and a unique molecular identifier was present in the final cDNA, enabling accurate counting of TCR cDNA molecules. Specific primers in the conserved constant-segment region were used to synthesize first-strand cDNA for TCR alpha and beta chains. Each cDNA library was double barcoded, with a SMART-Mk sample barcode plus Illumina barcodes, to control for contamination. TruSeq adapter sequences and Illumina sample barcodes were added in two successive PCR steps. TCR alpha and beta cDNA libraries were sequenced on the Illumina HiSeq platform with custom primers. In the paper's pipeline: Unique molecular identifiers were extracted from raw reads with MiGEC, and CDR3 positions were determined with MiXCR. Recombination models were inferred per individual with the repgenHMM and IGoR tools using an EM algorithm. The tcR package in R was used for shared clonotype analysis, with sharing normalized by the product of cloneset sizes. To study raw recombination without the effects of thymic and clonal selection, out-of-frame nonproductive sequences were analyzed. Using fastp trimming at Q25 and MiXCR clonotype assembly, TCRdb reanalyzed the public sequencing data and kept in-frame beta chains. A single entry per CDR3 protein holds the most common genes and DNA from its merged rows. The V and J calls reflect TCRdb's pipeline rather than the authors' work. Here the sample has nearly 900,000 distinct CDR3 sequences; roughly an eighth occur a single time. The biggest ten clones account for 1.5% to 2% of the sample.

Every donor in the study was a healthy Caucasian. Three pairs of female monozygotic twins, all aged roughly 18 to 30 years, were included in the twin cohort. RNA for TCR libraries was isolated from peripheral blood mononuclear cells. To note about this clonotype: This clone's antigen is unknown. No base-level quality is on record; no much larger clone is a single base apart.

Findings and caveats that apply to the study as a whole: The excess sharing between twins in beta out-of-frame sequences was weaker because fewer shared sequences reduced the signal-to-noise ratio. In monozygotic twins, recombination models systematically underestimated out-of-frame TCR alpha sharing, but the models matched the sharing seen between unrelated individuals. Compared with coincidental sharing between unrelated individuals, out-of-frame TCR alpha sequences shared between twins showed an excess of sequences with low generation probability. Invariant T cells such as MAIT and iNKT could partly confound zero-insertion analyses, although diverse VJ usage argued against such confounding for most clonotypes. Abundant cord blood beta clonotypes carried fewer insertions; young adult naive repertoires showed a weaker similar trend, while memory repertoires showed none. Conclusions relied on cross-sectional statistical analysis, since the same donors could not be followed over many years.

These sequences were also reported in another study, on yellow fever vaccine responses in identical twins. That second publication adds: According to the authors, in identical twins the way T cells responded to vaccination appeared partly convergent and partly personalized. Focusing on identical twins, the study followed the T cell clones that responded to the vaccine, and did so with precision.

The sequence was collected from a woman younger than 30 in good health. The rearrangement combines TRBV5-1 with TRBJ2-2; 9 nucleotides in the junction match TRBD2. The sequenced sample was PBMCs. The CDR3 corresponds to CASSPGGGADTGELFF. The nucleotide sequence is given as TGCGCCAGCAGCCCCGGCGGGGGGGCGGATACCGGGGAGCTGTTTTTT.